This T cell receptor (beta chain) is drawn from a study of PD-1 blockade in classical Hodgkin lymphoma. The CDR3 sequence is 14 residues long. V was cut by 1 base and J by 2 bases, with 8 bases left in between. Germline V gene data show CDR1 as SGHVS and CDR2 as FNYEAQ. With respect to this clone: Its cognate antigen is unknown.

Each patient's relapse followed autologous stem cell transplantation, and brentuximab vedotin exposure varied. Sequencing used immunoSEQ multiplex PCR; TCRdb keeps in-frame clones, though not all of them. Among approximately 73,000 clones, approximately 94% were seen once, and the ten largest hold under 9.5%. Study-wide results and limits: TCR diversity rose significantly by C4D1 in CD4+ but not CD8+ cells. Newly diagnosed patients and complete responders had comparable diversity at baseline. The repertoire differences lack a defined cause, possibly disease activity or prior therapy.

The rearrangement joins TRBV7-6 to TRBJ2-5; D gene ambiguous. The TCR originated in a human donor with classical Hodgkin lymphoma. The sequencing here drew on peripheral blood mononuclear cells (PBMCs), taken at baseline. CDR3 nucleotide sequence: TGTGCCAGCAGCTTAGAGGTGGCACAAGAGACCCAGTACTTC. It translates to CASSLEVAQETQYF.